These T cell receptor beta chains were read from a single sample in a study of cytomegalovirus exposure and HLA in healthy donors. The data were produced by immunoSEQ multiplex PCR, yet TCRdb's version contains in-frame clones alone and is incomplete. In the table there are some 190,000 clones, over 70% of which are singletons. The sequenced material came from PBMCs. These receptors were collected from a man between 18 and 35 years old in good health and CMV-seronegative. Each CDR3 is given with its conserved first and last residue. Each record gives: D gene, V gene, CDR3 length, clone size, J gene, CDR3 protein, CDR3 DNA. A D gene is named only where the DNA matches it firmly. Clone size is given for some rows only: seen once, a few or many times, or a class if the clone is expanded.

d_gene: TRBD1; v_gene: TRBV7-2; len: 16; abundance: NA; j_gene: TRBJ2-7; CDR3aa: CASSSKRWGTEYEQYF; CDR3nt: TGTGCCAGCAGCTCCAAAAGGTGGGGGACAGAGTACGAGCAGTACTTC
d_gene: NA; v_gene: TRBV27; len: 13; abundance: once; j_gene: TRBJ1-2; CDR3aa: CASRGATYYGYTF; CDR3nt: TGTGCCAGCAGGGGAGCCACCTACTATGGCTACACCTTC
d_gene: TRBD1; v_gene: TRBV2; len: 13; abundance: few; j_gene: TRBJ2-1; CDR3aa: CASRTGGIDEQFF; CDR3nt: TGTGCCAGCAGGACAGGGGGCATCGATGAGCAGTTCTTC
d_gene: TRBD1; v_gene: TRBV27; len: 15; abundance: NA; j_gene: TRBJ2-7; CDR3aa: CASSTIGQGAYEQYF; CDR3nt: TGTGCCAGCAGTACTATAGGACAGGGGGCTTACGAGCAGTACTTC
d_gene: NA; v_gene: TRBV2; len: 16; abundance: NA; j_gene: TRBJ2-4; CDR3aa: CASSSPVGEYKNIQYF; CDR3nt: TGTGCCAGCAGTAGCCCCGTTGGAGAGTACAAAAACATTCAGTACTTC
d_gene: NA; v_gene: TRBV4-3; len: 16; abundance: NA; j_gene: TRBJ1-5; CDR3aa: CASSQERAMSNQPQHF; CDR3nt: TGCGCCAGCAGCCAAGAGAGGGCCATGAGCAATCAGCCCCAGCATTTT
d_gene: NA; v_gene: TRBV9; len: 14; abundance: NA; j_gene: TRBJ2-5; CDR3aa: CASSVARNRGTQYF; CDR3nt: TGTGCCAGCAGCGTCGCTAGAAACCGAGGGACCCAGTACTTC
d_gene: NA; v_gene: TRBV28; len: 16; abundance: few; j_gene: TRBJ2-4; CDR3aa: CASSPAVVIAKNIQYF; CDR3nt: TGTGCCAGCAGTCCTGCGGTAGTTATAGCCAAAAACATTCAGTACTTC
d_gene: NA; v_gene: TRBV30; len: 13; abundance: NA; j_gene: TRBJ1-1; CDR3aa: CAWSVAPTGEAFF; CDR3nt: TGTGCCTGGAGTGTAGCACCGACAGGTGAAGCTTTCTTT
d_gene: NA; v_gene: TRBV7-8; len: 14; abundance: once; j_gene: TRBJ2-1; CDR3aa: CASSLAITYNEQFF; CDR3nt: TGTGCCAGCAGCTTAGCAATTACCTACAATGAGCAGTTCTTC
d_gene: NA; v_gene: TRBV7-9; len: 13; abundance: NA; j_gene: TRBJ2-7; CDR3aa: CASSSNPTYEQYF; CDR3nt: TGTGCCAGCAGCTCTAACCCCACCTACGAGCAGTACTTC
d_gene: TRBD1; v_gene: TRBV7-9; len: 14; abundance: few; j_gene: TRBJ1-5; CDR3aa: CASSLGQGSQPQHF; CDR3nt: TGTGCCAGCAGCTTAGGACAGGGTAGTCAGCCCCAGCATTTT
d_gene: TRBD1; v_gene: TRBV4-2; len: 15; abundance: once; j_gene: TRBJ1-2; CDR3aa: CASSQDTGVVYGYTF; CDR3nt: TGTGCCAGCAGCCAAGATACAGGGGTAGTCTATGGCTACACCTTC
d_gene: NA; v_gene: TRBV6-5; len: 15; abundance: NA; j_gene: TRBJ2-2; CDR3aa: CASSYTSSSPGELFF; CDR3nt: TGTGCCAGCAGTTACACGTCCTCGAGTCCCGGGGAGCTGTTTTTT
d_gene: NA; v_gene: TRBV18; len: 12; abundance: once; j_gene: TRBJ2-3; CDR3aa: CASSPSENTQYF; CDR3nt: TGTGCCAGCTCACCATCAGAAAATACGCAGTATTTT
d_gene: NA; v_gene: TRBV7-2; len: 14; abundance: NA; j_gene: TRBJ2-5; CDR3aa: CASSLFSGEETQYF; CDR3nt: TGTGCCAGCAGCTTATTTTCAGGGGAGGAGACCCAGTACTTC
d_gene: TRBD1; v_gene: TRBV4-3; len: 19; abundance: NA; j_gene: TRBJ1-5; CDR3aa: CASSQDALTGPYSNQPQHF; CDR3nt: TGCGCCAGCAGCCAAGATGCCTTGACAGGGCCGTATAGCAATCAGCCCCAGCATTTT
d_gene: TRBD1; v_gene: TRBV19; len: 14; abundance: NA; j_gene: TRBJ2-2; CDR3aa: CASSGQGNTGELFF; CDR3nt: TGTGCCAGTAGCGGACAGGGGAACACCGGGGAGCTGTTTTTT
d_gene: NA; v_gene: TRBV10-3; len: 15; abundance: NA; j_gene: TRBJ2-2; CDR3aa: CAIARESENTGELFF; CDR3nt: TGTGCCATCGCCCGGGAGAGCGAGAACACCGGGGAGCTGTTTTTT
d_gene: NA; v_gene: TRBV18; len: 12; abundance: NA; j_gene: TRBJ2-7; CDR3aa: CASSPRQYEQYF; CDR3nt: TGTGCCAGCTCACCACGGCAGTACGAGCAGTACTTC
d_gene: NA; v_gene: TRBV7-2; len: 12; abundance: NA; j_gene: TRBJ2-7; CDR3aa: CASSSSPHEQYF; CDR3nt: TGTGCCAGCAGCTCCTCTCCCCACGAGCAGTACTTC
d_gene: NA; v_gene: TRBV5-1; len: 15; abundance: NA; j_gene: TRBJ1-2; CDR3aa: CASSPGSTDKYGYTF; CDR3nt: TGCGCCAGCAGCCCGGGCTCGACAGACAAGTATGGCTACACCTTC
d_gene: NA; v_gene: TRBV28; len: 16; abundance: NA; j_gene: TRBJ1-5; CDR3aa: CASSLPDGQTDQPQHF; CDR3nt: TGTGCCAGCAGCTTGCCAGATGGACAAACGGATCAGCCCCAGCATTTT
d_gene: TRBD1; v_gene: TRBV18; len: 14; abundance: NA; j_gene: TRBJ1-1; CDR3aa: CASSPDRGNTEAFF; CDR3nt: TGTGCCAGCTCACCAGACAGGGGGAACACTGAAGCTTTCTTT
d_gene: TRBD1; v_gene: TRBV7-6; len: 20; abundance: NA; j_gene: TRBJ1-1; CDR3aa: CASSLKFSSGTGIFGTEAFF; CDR3nt: TGTGCCAGCAGCTTGAAATTCAGCTCCGGGACAGGTATCTTCGGAACTGAAGCTTTCTTT
d_gene: NA; v_gene: TRBV10-3; len: 14; abundance: NA; j_gene: TRBJ2-5; CDR3aa: CAIRKSADRETQYF; CDR3nt: TGTGCCATCAGGAAAAGCGCCGATCGAGAGACCCAGTACTTC
d_gene: TRBD2; v_gene: TRBV15; len: 15; abundance: NA; j_gene: TRBJ2-3; CDR3aa: CATSRRDYTTDTQYF; CDR3nt: TGTGCCACCAGCCGCCGGGACTATACCACAGATACGCAGTATTTT